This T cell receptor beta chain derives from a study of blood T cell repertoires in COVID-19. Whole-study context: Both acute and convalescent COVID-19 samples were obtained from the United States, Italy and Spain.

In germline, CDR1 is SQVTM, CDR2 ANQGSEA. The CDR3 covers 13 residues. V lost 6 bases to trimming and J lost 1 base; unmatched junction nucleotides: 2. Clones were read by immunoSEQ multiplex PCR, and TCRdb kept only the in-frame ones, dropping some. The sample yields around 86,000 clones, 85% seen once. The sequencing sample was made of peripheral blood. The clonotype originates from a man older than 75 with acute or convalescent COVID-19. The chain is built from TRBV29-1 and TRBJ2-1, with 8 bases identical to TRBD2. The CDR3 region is CSVREGSYNEQFF. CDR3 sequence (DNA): TGCAGCGTACGGGAGGGATCCTACAATGAGCAGTTCTTC.